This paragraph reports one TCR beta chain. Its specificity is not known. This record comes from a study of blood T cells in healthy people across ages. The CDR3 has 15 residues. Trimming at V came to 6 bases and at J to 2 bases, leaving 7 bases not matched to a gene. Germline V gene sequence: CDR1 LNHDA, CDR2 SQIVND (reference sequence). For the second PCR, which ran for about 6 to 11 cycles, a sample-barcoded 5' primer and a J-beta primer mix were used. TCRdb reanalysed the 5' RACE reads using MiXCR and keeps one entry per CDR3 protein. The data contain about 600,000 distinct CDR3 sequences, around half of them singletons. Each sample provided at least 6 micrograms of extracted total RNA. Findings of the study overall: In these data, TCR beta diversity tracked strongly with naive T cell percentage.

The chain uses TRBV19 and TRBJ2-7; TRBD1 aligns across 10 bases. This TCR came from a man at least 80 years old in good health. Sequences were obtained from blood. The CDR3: CASRGRGQGTYEQYF. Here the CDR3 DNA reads TGTGCCAGTAGAGGTAGGGGACAGGGGACCTACGAGCAGTACTTC. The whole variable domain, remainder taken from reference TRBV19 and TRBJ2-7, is DGGITQSPKYLFRKEGQNVTLSCEQNLNHDAMYWYRQDPGQGLRLIYYSQIVNDFQKGDIAEGYSVSREKKESFPLTVTSAQKNPTAFYLCASRGRGQGTYEQYFGPGTRLTVT.